Following are 31 T cell receptor beta chains from one sample sequenced in a study of T cell responses to AZD1222 COVID-19 vaccine. Measured with immunoSEQ multiplex PCR; TCRdb has only the in-frame clones, and not every one. This table has 120,000 or so clones, 70% to 90% appearing once. The sample here was peripheral blood, taken on day 0 of AZD1222 vaccination. These receptors all come from an adult in good health.

V usage is TRBV4-1 and J usage is TRBJ2-3; possibly TRBD1 or TRBD2 for D (5 bases each). Germline V lookup: CDR1 MGHRA, CDR2 YSYEKL. This CDR3 comprises 14 residues. V was shortened by 3 bases and J by 2 bases, with 9 bases between the two germline ends. CDR3 bases: TGCGCCAGCAGCCAGTCTGGGACCACAGATACGCAGTATTTT. It specifies CASSQSGTTDTQYF.

The V call is TRBV27, the J call TRBJ2-7, with 10 bases fitting TRBD1. Germline lookup yields CDR1 MNHEY and CDR2 SMNVEV (reference sequence). This CDR3 has 14 residues. Unmatched junction bases numbered 4, after V lost 5 bases and J lost 3 bases. The CDR3 DNA follows: TGTGCCAGCAGTCAGACAGGGGGCAGCTACGAGCAGTACTTC. Translation gives CASSQTGGSYEQYF.

This clone was seen only a few times. V usage is TRBV10-2 and J usage is TRBJ1-4; 8 bases align to TRBD1. Trimming removed 6 bases from V and 7 bases from J; junction bases left unmatched: 7. In germline, CDR1 is WSHSY, CDR2 SAAADI. This CDR3 is built from 14 residues. The CDR3 nucleotides read TGCGCCAGCAGGGAAACAGGGGGTAGTGAAAAACTGTTTTTT. Its protein is CASRETGGSEKLFF.

The rearrangement links TRBV11-2 to TRBJ1-1, with 8 positions matching TRBD1. This CDR3 contains 15 residues. Germline values: CDR1 SGHAT, CDR2 FQNNGV. The V segment lost 1 base and the J segment 4 bases; nucleotides outside the gene matches: 5. Here the CDR3 reads CASSLGRGLTTEAFF. In nucleotides, the CDR3 is TGTGCCAGCAGCTTAGGCAGGGGGCTTACCACTGAAGCTTTCTTT.

CDR3 amino acids: CASSLWAADYNEQFF. CDR3 nucleotide sequence: TGTGCCAGCAGCTTGTGGGCGGCGGACTACAATGAGCAGTTCTTC. The chain recombines TRBV7-2 with TRBJ2-1; D remains unclear. The CDR3 contains 15 residues. Per germline, CDR1 SGHTA and CDR2 FQGNSA. Trimming removed 3 bases at V and 3 bases at J, with 12 bases between. The variable domain in full, completed from reference TRBV7-2 and TRBJ2-1, reads GAGVSQSPSNKVTEKGKDVELRCDPISGHTALYWYRQSLGQGLEFLIYFQGNSAPDKSGLPSDRFSAERTGGSVSTLTIQRTQQEDSAVYLCASSLWAADYNEQFFGPGTRLTVL.

V and J are TRBV7-2 and TRBJ1-2; maybe TRBD1 (6 bases). CDR1 SGHTA and CDR2 FQGNSA come from the germline V gene. This CDR3 has 13 amino acids. Between the trimmed V and J ends, which lost 3 bases and 6 bases, there was a span of 11 bases. The CDR3 sequence: CASSFMTGNGYTF. CDR3 in DNA: TGTGCCAGCAGCTTTATGACAGGCAATGGCTACACCTTC. The variable domain in full, completed from reference TRBV7-2 and TRBJ1-2, reads GAGVSQSPSNKVTEKGKDVELRCDPISGHTALYWYRQSLGQGLEFLIYFQGNSAPDKSGLPSDRFSAERTGGSVSTLTIQRTQQEDSAVYLCASSFMTGNGYTFGSGTRLTVV.

The chain employs TRBV5-6 and TRBJ2-7, with a tentative D call TRBD2 (6 bases). Trimming shortened V by 4 bases and J by 4 bases, and 6 bases separated the two germline ends. Germline CDR1 is SGHDT and CDR2 is YYEEEE. The CDR3 runs to 11 residues. CDR3 coding DNA: TGTGCCAGCAGCCGGGGGTACGAGCAGTACTTC. It specifies CASSRGYEQYF.

J is TRBJ2-3 and V is TRBV7-2; D is tentatively TRBD1 or TRBD2 (6 bases each). The CDR3 runs to 15 residues. Germline V gives CDR1 SGHTA, CDR2 FQGNSA. Trimming removed 0 bases at V and 3 bases at J, with 10 bases between. Here the CDR3 DNA reads TGTGCCAGCAGCTTAGCAGGGGGGCATACAGATACGCAGTATTTT. Protein sequence: CASSLAGGHTDTQYF.

The CDR3: CASSQDRGNQPQHF. The CDR3 DNA reads as TGTGCCAGCAGTCAGGACAGGGGCAATCAGCCCCAGCATTTT. The chain employs TRBV7-2 and TRBJ1-5; TRBD1 aligns across 8 bases. Trimming removed 6 bases from V and 2 bases from J; junction bases left unmatched: 3. Per germline, CDR1 SGHTA and CDR2 FQGNSA. This CDR3 spans 14 amino acids.

Points on this clone: The junction and the germline gene differ at one end; a read error may be behind it. The chain employs TRBV9 and TRBJ2-7; a weak D match, TRBD2 (6 bases). Germline values: CDR1 SGDLS, CDR2 YYNGEE. The CDR3 covers 13 residues. The CDR3 DNA reads TGTGCTAGCAGCCCCCCCGGGGGATACGAGCAGTACTTC. This codes for CASSPPGGYEQYF. Full variable domain (missing parts from reference TRBV9 and TRBJ2-7): DSGVTQTPKHLITATGQRVTLRCSPRSGDLSVYWYQQSLDQGLQFLIQYYNGEERAKGNILERFSAQQFPDLHSELNLSSLELGDSALYFCASSPPGGYEQYFGPGTRLTVT.

The rearrangement joins TRBV30 to TRBJ1-4, with a weak D call TRBD1 (6 bases). Germline V gene lookup returns CDR1 GTSNPN and CDR2 SVGIG (reference sequence). The germline V and J ends were trimmed by 6 bases and 7 bases, with 21 bases remaining between them. The CDR3 consists of 15 residues. Here the CDR3 DNA reads TGTGCCTGTGTCGGGGGCGCGGGCATTATTGAAAAACTGTTTTTT. This translates into CACVGGAGIIEKLFF.

Comment on this clone: At one boundary the junction diverges from the germline segment, which might be a read error. The gene calls are TRBV7-7 and TRBJ2-1; no firm D call. CDR3 length: 13 amino acids. Germline CDR1 SSHAT, CDR2 FNYEAQ (reference sequence). CDR3 DNA sequence: TGTGCTAGCAGCTTTTCTGAACAGACTGAGCAGTTCTTC. It codes for CASSFSEQTEQFF.

This chain links TRBV27 with TRBJ1-5; D might be TRBD1 (5 bases). The CDR3 totals 14 residues. Germline loops: CDR1 MNHEY, CDR2 SMNVEV (reference sequence). Trimming pared 2 bases from V and 3 bases from J, leaving 8 bases between. DNA for the CDR3: TGTGCCAGCAGTTTAAGCAGGGTCAATCAGCCCCAGCATTTT. This gives the protein CASSLSRVNQPQHF.

V gene TRBV4-2 combines with J gene TRBJ2-1; 8 bases fit TRBD2. The trim removed 0 bases at V and 2 bases at J, leaving 3 bases unmatched. The CDR3 is 16 amino acids. Germline loops: CDR1 LGHNA, CDR2 YNFKEQ. CDR3 loop: CASSQERGGPYNEQFF. CDR3 sequence (DNA): TGTGCCAGCAGCCAAGAACGGGGGGGACCCTACAATGAGCAGTTCTTC.

The chain couples TRBV7-9 to TRBJ2-5; no reliable D call. This CDR3 has 16 residues. Trimming stripped 4 bases from V and 2 bases from J, with 17 bases between. Germline V gene lookup returns CDR1 SEHNR and CDR2 FQNEAQ (reference sequence). The CDR3 bases are TGTGCCAGCAGCTCAGGTCCCAATATTTTACAAGAGACCCAGTACTTC. Protein sequence: CASSSGPNILQETQYF.

This chain joins TRBV7-9 and TRBJ1-2, with TRBD1 identical over 10 bases. CDR3 length equals 18 residues. The junction had 12 bases not matched to a gene; V was cut back by 5 bases and J by 0 bases. Per the germline V gene, CDR1 is SEHNR and CDR2 is FQNEAQ (reference sequence). The CDR3 loop is CASSAYWTGGLANYGYTF. CDR3 nucleotides: TGTGCCAGCAGCGCCTATTGGACAGGGGGACTAGCTAACTATGGCTACACCTTC.

V and J are TRBV18 and TRBJ1-1; D is unresolved. Germline CDR1 is KGHSH and CDR2 is LQKENI. The length of the CDR3 is 14 residues. V lost 3 bases, J lost 0 bases, and 8 bases lay in between. For the CDR3, the DNA is TGTGCCAGCTCACCGATGGGAGTGAACACTGAAGCTTTCTTT. Translation gives CASSPMGVNTEAFF. Filled out from reference TRBV18 and TRBJ1-1, the complete variable domain reads NAGVMQNPRHLVRRRGQEARLRCSPMKGHSHVYWYRQLPEEGLKFMVYLQKENIIDESGMPKERFSAEFPKEGPSILRIQQVVRGDSAAYFCASSPMGVNTEAFFGQGTRLTVV.

A few counts support this clone. The V call is TRBV5-1, the J call TRBJ1-2, with D unclear. CDR3 size: 13 residues. CDR1 is SGHRS and CDR2 is YFSETQ in the germline V gene. Trimming removed 0 bases from V and 8 bases from J, with 11 bases in between. DNA of the CDR3: TGCGCCAGCAGCTTGGAGGGAGCGGGAGGCTACACCTTC. Translated, it gives CASSLEGAGGYTF.

V gene TRBV12-3 or TRBV12-4 combines with J gene TRBJ1-5, with a possible D match to TRBD1 (6 bases). Trimming removed 6 bases at V and 4 bases at J, with 10 bases between. The CDR3 runs to 13 residues. The CDR3 region has the DNA TGTGCCAGCAGGAGGGGGTGGAATCAGCCCCAGCATTTT. Protein: CASRRGWNQPQHF.

This clone was detected a few times. The chain links TRBV2 to TRBJ1-2; TRBD1 matches 9 bases. CDR3 length: 12 residues. The V and J ends lost 6 bases and 8 bases, in that order; junction bases with no gene match: 4. Germline values: CDR1 SNHLY, CDR2 FYNNEI. CDR3 nucleotide sequence: TGTGCCAGCAGGGGGGACAGGGCGGGCTACACCTTC. Translation gives CASRGDRAGYTF.

This CDR3 reads CASSTSGNSYNEQFF. CDR3 sequence (DNA): TGTGCCAGTAGTACTAGCGGTAACTCCTACAATGAGCAGTTCTTC. The rearrangement uses TRBV19 and TRBJ2-1; 7 bases agree with TRBD2. V shed 4 bases, J shed 0 bases, and the junction held 3 bases outside the gene matches. Germline CDR1 reads LNHDA; CDR2 reads SQIVND (reference sequence). CDR3 size: 15 residues.

The chain combines TRBV2 with TRBJ1-2; D gene uncertain. The germline CDR1 and CDR2 sequences are SNHLY and FYNNEI. This CDR3 contains 12 residues. In DNA form, the CDR3 reads TGTGCGAATGGACGGTACGACTATGGCTACACCTTC. Amino acid sequence: CANGRYDYGYTF.

The chain uses TRBV13 and TRBJ1-6; 9 bases agree with TRBD1. The CDR3 extends over 15 amino acids. The trim removed 5 bases at V and 5 bases at J, leaving 4 bases unmatched. Germline assignment: CDR1 PRHDT and CDR2 FYEKMQ (reference sequence). The CDR3 bases are TGTGCCAGCAGCCTTCGGGACAGGGATAATTCACCCCTCCACTTT. Its protein product is CASSLRDRDNSPLHF. Together with reference TRBV13 and TRBJ1-6, the CDR3 gives the full variable domain: AAGVIQSPRHLIKEKRETATLKCYPIPRHDTVYWYQQGPGQDPQFLISFYEKMQSDKGSIPDRFSAQQFSDYHSELNMSSLELGDSALYFCASSLRDRDNSPLHFGNGTRLTVT.

Concerning this clone: Other DNA variants within this sample encode the same CDR3. The chain carries TRBV19 and TRBJ1-6, with D maybe TRBD1 (5 bases). Germline V gene data show CDR1 as LNHDA and CDR2 as SQIVND (reference sequence). The V and J ends lost 5 bases and 6 bases respectively, with 8 bases between them. The CDR3 is made up of 13 amino acids. The CDR3 is CASSPGSNSPLHF. In nucleotides, the CDR3 is TGTGCCAGTAGTCCAGGGTCTAATTCACCCCTCCACTTT.

This sequence joins TRBV19 and TRBJ2-1, with 7 bases identical to TRBD1. CDR3 length: 13 residues. Trimming took 4 bases from V and 7 from J; bases not matched to a gene: 4. Germline loops: CDR1 LNHDA, CDR2 SQIVND (reference sequence). CDR3 DNA: TGTGCCAGTAGTACGACAGGGTGGAATGAGCAGTTCTTC. This translates into CASSTTGWNEQFF.

The rearrangement links TRBV6-5 to TRBJ1-2; D remains unclear. The CDR3 covers 15 residues. Trimming removed 6 bases at V and 8 bases at J, with 22 bases between. Looked up from germline, CDR1 is MNHEY and CDR2 is SVGAGI. CDR3 region: CASSQLLGSSGGYTF. The CDR3 nucleotides are TGTGCCAGCAGCCAACTTTTGGGGAGTTCAGGAGGCTACACCTTC.

V usage is TRBV7-2 and J usage is TRBJ1-2, with TRBD1 matching 9 bases. The ends lost 1 base at V and 4 bases at J; junction bases unmatched: 7. The CDR3 covers 16 residues. Germline assignment: CDR1 SGHTA and CDR2 FQGNSA. This chain's CDR3 is CASSLGLGQGGYGYTF. DNA for the CDR3: TGTGCCAGCAGCTTAGGTTTGGGACAGGGAGGCTATGGCTACACCTTC.

CDR3 DNA: TGTGCCAGCTCCCCAAGGAGGAACCAAGAGACCCAGTACTTC. Translation: CASSPRRNQETQYF. The V gene is TRBV18, the J gene TRBJ2-5, with TRBD2 as a possible D gene (5 bases). CDR1 and CDR2 from the germline V gene are KGHSH and LQKENI. Trimming shortened V by 6 bases and J by 0 bases, and 11 bases separated the two germline ends. The CDR3 runs to 14 residues.

The chain carries TRBV9 and TRBJ2-3; D is ambiguous. CDR1 and CDR2 (germline): SGDLS, YYNGEE. The length of the CDR3 is 12 residues. With 0 bases removed from V and 5 bases from J, the gap between germline ends came to 4 bases. CDR3 coding DNA: TGTGCCAGCAGCGTAGTGGGAGATACGCAGTATTTT. Amino acid sequence: CASSVVGDTQYF. The whole variable domain, filled in from reference TRBV9 and TRBJ2-3, reads DSGVTQTPKHLITATGQRVTLRCSPRSGDLSVYWYQQSLDQGLQFLIQYYNGEERAKGNILERFSAQQFPDLHSELNLSSLELGDSALYFCASSVVGDTQYFGPGTRLTVL.

The table lists this clone with a few counts. V is TRBV6-5 and J is TRBJ1-1; 9 nucleotides align to TRBD1. Per the germline V gene, CDR1 is MNHEY and CDR2 is SVGAGI. V was pared by 7 bases and J by 5 bases, with 8 bases of the junction left unmatched. The CDR3 is 14 residues long. The CDR3 loop reads CASTEDRGDTEAFF. The CDR3 bases are TGTGCCAGCACAGAGGACAGGGGTGATACTGAAGCTTTCTTT.

This chain uses TRBV6-5 with TRBJ1-2; D ambiguous. Trimming took 4 bases from V and 3 from J, leaving 9 bases between them. CDR3 length: 13 amino acids. The germline CDR1 and CDR2 sequences are MNHEY and SVGAGI. The CDR3 protein is CASSFGPYYGYTF. The CDR3 DNA reads TGTGCCAGCAGTTTTGGGCCGTACTATGGCTACACCTTC.